This entry features one T cell receptor beta chain sequence. Its antigen remains unidentified. Each donor's status was that of a healthy bone marrow donor. The PCR was carried out with 60 Vbeta primers and 13 Jbeta primers. Sequencing was performed with immunoSEQ multiplex PCR; in TCRdb, only in-frame clones are kept and a portion is missing. The table has 150,000 or so clones, approximately 84% seen once. The germline V and J ends were trimmed by 7 bases and 5 bases, with 12 bases remaining between them. CDR1 is MNHNY, CDR2 SVGAGI, per germline (reference sequence). CDR3 length equals 14 residues. The data stem from a study of cytomegalovirus exposure and HLA in healthy donors. Findings and caveats of the study: Data from an earlier analysis indicated that most TCR beta V segments were productive either about 90% or about 30% of the time. Roughly uniform sequencing depth across donors was assumed, possibly incorrectly.

J is TRBJ1-6 and V is TRBV6-6; unclear D gene. The source is a man aged 25 to 40 in good health and CMV-seronegative. The sample was PBMCs. Written as DNA, the CDR3 is TGTGCCAGCACCTTCCGGGATGATAATTCACCCCTCCACTTT. Protein: CASTFRDDNSPLHF.